Only a few counts were recorded for the clone carrying this T cell receptor (beta chain). Its antigen is unknown. In TCRdb, the 5' RACE reads were re-called with MiXCR into one record per CDR3 protein. Among about 350,000 distinct CDR3 sequences listed, approximately 15% were seen once. The data were obtained in a study of T-cell memory formation after mild COVID-19. Across the whole study: Clusters were largely donor specific. The study's findings and limits: Detection of some responders pre-infection suggested pre-existing cross-reactive memory T cells participated. A second wave expanding day 15 to 37 was CD4+-biased; contracting clones were balanced.

V lost 1 base and J lost 4, with 8 bases in between. Germline-derived CDR1 and CDR2 are SGHRS and YFSETQ. This CDR3 has 13 amino acids. The chain employs TRBV5-1 and TRBJ1-2; D gene unclear. The source material was PBMCs or a T cell subset sorted from them (not recorded which). The origin of this receptor is a man aged 18 to 30 who had mild COVID-19 (a few samples of this study predate the infection). Cell type and time point are not known. The CDR3: CASSLSGTYGYTF. The CDR3 nucleotides read TGCGCCAGCAGCTTGTCCGGAACCTATGGCTACACCTTC.